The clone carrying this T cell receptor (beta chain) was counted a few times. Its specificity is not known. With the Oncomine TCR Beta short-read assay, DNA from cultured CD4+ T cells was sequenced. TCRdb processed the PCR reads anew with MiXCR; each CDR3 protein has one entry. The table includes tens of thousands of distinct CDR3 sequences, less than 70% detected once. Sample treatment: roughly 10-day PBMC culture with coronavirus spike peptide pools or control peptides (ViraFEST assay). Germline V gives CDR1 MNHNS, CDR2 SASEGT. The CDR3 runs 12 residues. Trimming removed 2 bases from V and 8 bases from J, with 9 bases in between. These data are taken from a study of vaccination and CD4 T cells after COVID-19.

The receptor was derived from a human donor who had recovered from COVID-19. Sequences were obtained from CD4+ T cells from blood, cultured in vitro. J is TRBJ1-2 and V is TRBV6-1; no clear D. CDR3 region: CASSERVGGYTF. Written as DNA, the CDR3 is TGTGCCAGCAGTGAACGCGTGGGGGGCTACACCTTC.